A single sample is the source of the 5 T cell receptor beta chains below, sequenced in a study of T cell changes during pregnancy in multiple sclerosis. The data were produced by immunoSEQ multiplex PCR, yet TCRdb's version contains in-frame clones alone and is incomplete. The sample holds 84,000 or so clones, approximately 94% seen once. The material sequenced was peripheral blood, taken in the third trimester of pregnancy. The receptors stem from a female donor with multiple sclerosis, enrolled in a pregnancy study.

In this sample, this clone turned up once. J is TRBJ2-7 and V is TRBV7-8; D is unresolved. The germline V gene has CDR1 SGHVS and CDR2 FQNEAQ. There are 14 residues in the CDR3. Trimming took off 0 bases at V and 2 bases at J, with 8 bases between the two ends. The CDR3 coding sequence is TGTGCCAGCAGCTTAGCCAGTGGCCCCTACGAGCAGTACTTC. Residues: CASSLASGPYEQYF.

The chain joins TRBV13 to TRBJ2-5, with D hard to call. The CDR3 covers 13 residues. Germline V lookup: CDR1 PRHDT, CDR2 FYEKMQ (reference sequence). With 3 bases removed from V and 1 base from J, the gap between germline ends came to 6 bases. In DNA, the CDR3 is TGTGCCAGCAGCTTCTTCGGCCAAGAGACCCAGTACTTC. This gives the protein CASSFFGQETQYF.

The chain joins TRBV5-1 to TRBJ1-2; 7 nucleotides line up with TRBD1. Per germline, CDR1 SGHRS and CDR2 YFSETQ. The CDR3 sequence is 17 residues long. The V and J ends lost 2 bases and 1 base, in that order; junction bases with no gene match: 11. The CDR3 protein is CASSFRDSPGRNYGYTF. CDR3 DNA sequence: TGCGCCAGCAGCTTCCGGGACAGCCCCGGACGTAACTATGGCTACACCTTC.

The chain has TRBV6-4 and TRBJ2-3; maybe TRBD2 (5 bases). Germline lookup yields CDR1 MRHNA and CDR2 SNTAGT. V was cut by 6 bases and J by 2 bases, with 9 bases left in between. The CDR3 consists of 13 residues. CDR3 sequence reads: CASRKTTTDTQYF. DNA of the CDR3: TGTGCCAGCAGAAAGACTACCACAGATACGCAGTATTTT.

This chain uses TRBV11-2 with TRBJ2-3, with D hard to call. This CDR3 comprises 14 residues. CDR1 and CDR2 from the germline V gene are SGHAT and FQNNGV. Between the trimmed V and J ends, which lost 0 bases and 3 bases, there was a span of 7 bases. In nucleotides, the CDR3 is TGTGCCAGCAGCTTAGATCCCGGGACAGATACGCAGTATTTT. It translates to CASSLDPGTDTQYF.